This T cell receptor beta chain was identified in a study of regulatory T cells in long-lasting Graves disease. This CDR3 has 19 amino acids. CDR1 and CDR2 from the germline V gene are SGHDN and FVKESK. Trimming at V came to 4 bases and at J to 0 bases, leaving 9 bases not matched to a gene. iRepertoire HTBI primers and Arm-PCR of CDR3 regions built TCR beta libraries. TCRdb re-analysed the multiplex PCR reads in MiXCR, keeping a single row per CDR3 protein. This repertoire shows some 490,000 distinct CDR3 sequences, approximately 12% found once; its top ten account for roughly 8.9%. This clonotype has a count of ten or more. The time point denotes: newly diagnosed GD, antithyroid drugs for less than 3 months. PBMC-derived RNA was used for the TCR library. The sample also formed part of further work on T cells in Graves' hyperthyroidism and ophthalmopathy.

The chain joins TRBV14 to TRBJ2-5; 15 nucleotides agree with TRBD2. The receptor comes from a woman in her 30s with Graves disease. The specimen comprised peripheral blood mononuclear cells (PBMCs), sampled at new diagnosis, from a patient treated with antithyroid drugs. Here the CDR3 DNA reads TGTGCCAGCAGCCCCTGGACTAGCGGGAGGGCTGGATACCAAGAGACCCAGTACTTC. Translated, it gives CASSPWTSGRAGYQETQYF.